This T cell receptor (beta chain) was recovered during a study of cytomegalovirus exposure and HLA in healthy donors. Study findings and constraints: The number of N-insertions in an Asian-associated ancestry cluster was reportedly below the 666-donor mean in a later analysis. Researchers reported in a later analysis that a missense DCLRE1C variant was tied to TCR beta V- and J-gene trimming.

The PCR contained 60 Vbeta and 13 Jbeta primers. Sequencing used immunoSEQ multiplex PCR; TCRdb keeps in-frame clones, though not all of them. This table holds under 250,000 clones, about 72% found once. This clone was counted a few times. Its antigen is still unknown. This CDR3 is built from 14 residues. Germline trimming cut 4 bases from V and 2 bases from J; bases unmatched to any gene: 3. Germline lookup yields CDR1 PRHDT and CDR2 FYEKMQ (reference sequence). This chain links TRBV13 with TRBJ2-7, with 9 positions matching TRBD1. This receptor was obtained from a male donor in good health and CMV-seronegative. Sequencing input: PBMCs. The CDR3 region is CASSSRTGAYEQYF. CDR3 bases: TGTGCCAGCAGCTCTAGGACAGGGGCCTACGAGCAGTACTTC.